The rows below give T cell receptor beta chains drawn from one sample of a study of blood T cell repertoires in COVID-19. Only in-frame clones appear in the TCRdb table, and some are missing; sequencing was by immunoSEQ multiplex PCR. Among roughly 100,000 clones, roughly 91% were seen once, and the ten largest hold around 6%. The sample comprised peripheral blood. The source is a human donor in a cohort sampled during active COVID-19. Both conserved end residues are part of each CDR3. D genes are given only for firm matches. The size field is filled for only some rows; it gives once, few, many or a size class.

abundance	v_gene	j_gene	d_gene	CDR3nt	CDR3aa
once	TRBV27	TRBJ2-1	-	TGTGCCAGCAGTTTAGTCGGAGGGTACAATGAGCAGTTCTTC	CASSLVGGYNEQFF
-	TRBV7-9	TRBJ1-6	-	TGTGCCAGCAGTTCAAATTCACCCCTCCACTTT	CASSSNSPLHF
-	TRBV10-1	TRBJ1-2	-	TGCGCCAGCAGTGACAGCAGGGACTACTATGGCTACACCTTC	CASSDSRDYYGYTF
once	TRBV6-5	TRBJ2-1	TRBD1	TGTGCCAGCAGACCCGACAGGGCGAACAATGAGCAGTTCTTC	CASRPDRANNEQFF
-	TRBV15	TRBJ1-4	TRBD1	TGTGCCACCAGCAGACTTACAGGGACAGTTAATGAAAAACTGTTTTTT	CATSRLTGTVNEKLFF
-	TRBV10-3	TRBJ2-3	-	TGTGCCATCAGTGCGGGGAAGACCGGTATTAGCGATACGCAGTATTTT	CAISAGKTGISDTQYF
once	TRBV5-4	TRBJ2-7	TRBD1	TGTGCCAGCAGCTTTCCCGGGACAGGGGCCTACGAGCAGTACTTC	CASSFPGTGAYEQYF
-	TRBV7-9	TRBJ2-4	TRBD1	TGTGCCAGCAGCCCCCGGGACAGGGTGGGAGCCAAAAACATTCAGTACTTC	CASSPRDRVGAKNIQYF
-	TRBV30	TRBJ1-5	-	TGTGCCTGGAGCCGGGATAGCAATCAGCCCCAGCATTTT	CAWSRDSNQPQHF
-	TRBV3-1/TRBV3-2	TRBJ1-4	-	TGTGCCAGCAGCCAAAACTCTAATGAAAAACTGTTTTTT	CASSQNSNEKLFF
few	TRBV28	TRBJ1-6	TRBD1	TGTGCCAGCAGTTCAGAGGGGGCAGGTAATTCACCCCTCCACTTT	CASSSEGAGNSPLHF
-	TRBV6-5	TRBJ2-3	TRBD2	TGTGCCAGCAGTTACGCAACTAGCGCGGATACGCAGTATTTT	CASSYATSADTQYF
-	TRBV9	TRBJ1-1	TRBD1	TGTGCCAGCAGCCCGGGACAGGGGGACACTGAAGCTTTCTTT	CASSPGQGDTEAFF
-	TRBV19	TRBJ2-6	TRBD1	TGTGCCAGTAGACATACCGCAGACAGGGCTGGGGCCAACGTCCTGACTTTC	CASRHTADRAGANVLTF
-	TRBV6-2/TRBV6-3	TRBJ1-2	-	TGTGCCAGCAGTTACTCGAAGGGCAGGGAATCCAACTATGGCTACACCTTC	CASSYSKGRESNYGYTF
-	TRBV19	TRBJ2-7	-	TGTGCCAGTAGTTATACTGCTAGCTACGAGCAGTACTTC	CASSYTASYEQYF
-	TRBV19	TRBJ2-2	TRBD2	TGTGCCAGTAGACTAGCGGGAGGGTCCGGGGAGCTGTTTTTT	CASRLAGGSGELFF
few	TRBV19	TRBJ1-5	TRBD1	TGTGCCAGTAGTATTTCCCTGGACAGGCTAGCCCAGCATTTT	CASSISLDRLAQHF
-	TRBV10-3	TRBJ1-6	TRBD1	TGTGCCATCAGTGGGGGGACAGCTGAAACAAGCTCCTATAATTCACCCCTCCACTTT	CAISGGTAETSSYNSPLHF
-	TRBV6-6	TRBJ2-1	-	TGTGCCAGCAGTCTCCGCGGAATCGGGGTCCTTGCCAATGAGCAGTTCTTC	CASSLRGIGVLANEQFF
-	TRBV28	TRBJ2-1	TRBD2	TGTGCCAGCAGTATCTTCCAGCGGGGGTACAATGAGCAGTTCTTC	CASSIFQRGYNEQFF
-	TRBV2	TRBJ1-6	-	TGTGCCAGCAGCGAAGTGAGGCTCCGACCCCTCCACTTT	CASSEVRLRPLHF
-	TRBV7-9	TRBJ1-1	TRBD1	TGTGCCAGCAGCCATAGGACAGGGGTGAACACTGAAGCTTTCTTT	CASSHRTGVNTEAFF
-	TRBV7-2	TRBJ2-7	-	TGTGCCAGCAGCTTAGAGGGGGTTGTGGATAGCTCCTACGAGCAGTACTTC	CASSLEGVVDSSYEQYF
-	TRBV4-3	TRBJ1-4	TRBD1	TGCGCCAGCAGCCAAGATCACCAAGGGGGCGCCTTTTATAAGGAAAAACTGTTTTTT	CASSQDHQGGAFYKEKLFF
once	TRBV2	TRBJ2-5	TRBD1	TGTGCCAGCAGTGCCGGGACAGGGACATGGACCCAGTACTTC	CASSAGTGTWTQYF
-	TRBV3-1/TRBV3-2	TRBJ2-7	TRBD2	TGTGCCAGCAGCCCCGTTGCGGGGGGAGCCTACGAGCAGTACTTC	CASSPVAGGAYEQYF
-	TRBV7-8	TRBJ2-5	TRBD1	TGTGCCAGCAGCTTTACGATTGCCAGGGGGCAAGAGGTGCAAGAGACCCAGTACTTC	CASSFTIARGQEVQETQYF
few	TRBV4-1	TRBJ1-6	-	TGCGCCAGCAGCCAAGATGGGGCAGATAATAATTCACCCCTCCACTTT	CASSQDGADNNSPLHF
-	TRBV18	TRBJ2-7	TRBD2	TGTGCCAGCTCACCACCGGGAGGGGACGAGCAGTACTTC	CASSPPGGDEQYF
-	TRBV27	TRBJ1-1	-	TGTGCCAGCTTTGGACTGTACACTGAAGCTTTCTTT	CASFGLYTEAFF
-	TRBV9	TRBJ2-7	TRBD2	TGTGCCAGCAGCCCCGGACTAGTAATCGCACACGAGCAGTACTTC	CASSPGLVIAHEQYF
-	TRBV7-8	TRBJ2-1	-	TGTGCCAGCAGCTTACGGGATCGGGACAATGAGCAGTTCTTC	CASSLRDRDNEQFF
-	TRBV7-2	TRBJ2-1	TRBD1	TGTGCCAGCAGCCTAAGAGACAGGGGGTCCTACAATGAGCAGTTCTTC	CASSLRDRGSYNEQFF
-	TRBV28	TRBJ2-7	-	TGTGCCAGCAGCTTAAGGTCAGGGCACAAGCAGTACTTC	CASSLRSGHKQYF
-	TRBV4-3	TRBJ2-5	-	TGCGCCAGCAGCCGGGCTAGACAGTACCAAGAGACCCAGTACTTC	CASSRARQYQETQYF
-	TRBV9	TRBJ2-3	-	TGTGCCAGCAGCCGCGGGGGCGGGGATACGCAGTATTTT	CASSRGGGDTQYF
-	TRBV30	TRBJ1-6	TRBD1	TGTGCCTGGAGTGTGGGACAGGGAAATTCACCCCTCCACTTT	CAWSVGQGNSPLHF
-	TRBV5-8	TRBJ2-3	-	TGTGCCAGCAGCTTGGGTAGGGGCACCACAGATACGCAGTATTTT	CASSLGRGTTDTQYF
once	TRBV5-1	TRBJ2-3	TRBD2	TGCGCCAGCAGCGCGGGACTAGGGGCAGATACGCAGTATTTT	CASSAGLGADTQYF
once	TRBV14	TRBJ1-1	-	TGTGCCAGCAGCCAAGATGTCAGGCTGAACACTGAAGCTTTCTTT	CASSQDVRLNTEAFF
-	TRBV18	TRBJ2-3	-	TGTGCCAGCCGCCAGCGGACCAGCACAGATACGCAGTATTTT	CASRQRTSTDTQYF
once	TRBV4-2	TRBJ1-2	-	TGTGCCAGCAGCCATGCCGGTAACTATGGCTACACCTTC	CASSHAGNYGYTF
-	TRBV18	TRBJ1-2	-	TGTGCCAGCTCACCCGGGGGTGGCTATGGCTACACCTTC	CASSPGGGYGYTF
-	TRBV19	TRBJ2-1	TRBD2	TGTGCCAGTAGTATGGGGGGGGACAATGAGCAGTTCTTC	CASSMGGDNEQFF
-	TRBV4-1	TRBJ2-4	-	TGCGCCAGCAGCCATTTAATGTACGGGGAATCGCCCGAAAACATTCAGTACTTC	CASSHLMYGESPENIQYF
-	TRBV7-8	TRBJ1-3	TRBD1	TGTGCCAGCAGCCAAACAGGGGGCACTGGAAACACCATATATTTT	CASSQTGGTGNTIYF
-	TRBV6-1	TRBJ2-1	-	TGTGCCAGCAGTGAAGGGGGGCATGGGTCCAATGAGCAGTTCTTC	CASSEGGHGSNEQFF
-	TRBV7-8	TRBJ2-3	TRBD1	TGTGCCAGCAGCCCCCTGACAGGGTCCCTAGCAGATACGCAGTATTTT	CASSPLTGSLADTQYF
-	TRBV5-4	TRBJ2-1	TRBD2	TGTGCCAGCAGCTTGGCCGCGACTAGCGCCAATGAGCAGTTCTTC	CASSLAATSANEQFF
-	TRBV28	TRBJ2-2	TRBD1	TGTGCCAGCAGACAGGACAGGGTAGACCGAGGGGAGCTGTTTTTT	CASRQDRVDRGELFF